These 21 T cell receptor beta chains originate from one sample sequenced in a study of technical replicates of blood from a handful of donors. Data came from immunoSEQ multiplex PCR; TCRdb stores just in-frame clones and leaves some out. This sample has about 69,000 clones, with about 87% found just once. The sequenced sample consisted of PBMCs. The receptors shown here come from a human donor in good health. Some clones in this sample may be carry-over from other donors' samples.

CDR3 coding DNA: TGCGCCAGCAGCCAAGGGCTGGGACTAGCGGGAGGGCTCCCCACAGATACGCAGTATTTT. Its protein product is CASSQGLGLAGGLPTDTQYF. The genes are TRBV4-3 and TRBJ2-3, with TRBD2 matching 16 bases. V shed 1 base and J 2 bases; nucleotides not matched to a gene: 9. CDR3 length: 20 residues. CDR1 LGHNA and CDR2 YSLEER come from the germline V gene.

The V call is TRBV2, the J call TRBJ2-5; possibly TRBD2 for D (5 bases). The CDR3 spans 13 residues. Germline V gene data show CDR1 as SNHLY and CDR2 as FYNNEI. The germline V and J ends were trimmed by 8 bases and 2 bases, with 12 bases remaining between them. CDR3 sequence (DNA): TGTGCCAGCCTAGACTACCCACAAGAGACCCAGTACTTC. Protein: CASLDYPQETQYF.

The chain combines TRBV5-6 with TRBJ1-5; 8 nucleotides line up with TRBD1. The V and J ends lost 3 bases and 4 bases, in that order; junction bases with no gene match: 3. Germline V gives CDR1 SGHDT, CDR2 YYEEEE. This CDR3 comprises 14 residues. The CDR3 DNA is TGTGCCAGCAGCTCCAGGGGGCTGAATCAGCCCCAGCATTTT. It specifies CASSSRGLNQPQHF.

This CDR3 is CASRYGTVSGNTIYF. CDR3 DNA: TGTGCCAGCAGATATGGGACAGTCTCTGGAAACACCATATATTTT. V and J are TRBV6-1 and TRBJ1-3; 7 bases map to TRBD1. The CDR3 has 15 residues. J gave up 0 bases and V 6 bases, and 5 bases lay outside the gene matches. From germline, CDR1 is MNHNS and CDR2 SASEGT.

The gene calls are TRBV10-3 and TRBJ1-2; tentative D call: TRBD1 (6 bases). Germline-derived CDR1 and CDR2 are ENHRY and SYGVKD. Trimming removed 0 bases from V and 7 bases from J, with 21 bases in between. The CDR3 contains 17 residues. In nucleotides, the CDR3 is TGTGCCATCAGTGAGTCCCCTGGGTTAGGGGGAAGATTTGGCTACACCTTC. Amino acid sequence: CAISESPGLGGRFGYTF.

The V call is TRBV4-1, the J call TRBJ2-5; 11 nucleotides line up with TRBD1. CDR1 is MGHRA and CDR2 is YSYEKL in the germline V gene. The ends lost 1 base at V and 4 bases at J; junction bases unmatched: 5. This CDR3 comprises 16 residues. CDR3 DNA sequence: TGCGCCAGCAGCCAAGGACCGGGACAGGGGGGAGAGACCCAGTACTTC. It encodes CASSQGPGQGGETQYF.

The V call is TRBV13, the J call TRBJ2-1, with a tentative D call TRBD2 (6 bases). V lost 5 bases, J lost 4 bases, and 15 bases lay in between. The CDR3 sequence is 15 residues long. The germline V gene encodes CDR1 PRHDT and CDR2 FYEKMQ (reference sequence). The CDR3 reads CASSNAGLLYNEQFF. The CDR3 DNA reads as TGTGCCAGCAGCAATGCGGGGCTCTTGTACAATGAGCAGTTCTTC.

Turning to this clone: An end of the junction does not agree with germline; a read error may underlie this. The chain employs TRBV7-6 and TRBJ2-1; D remains ambiguous. The CDR3 loop spans 11 amino acids. Germline CDR1 SGHVS, CDR2 FNYEAQ. DNA for the CDR3: TGTGCCAGCAGCATAGCCGATGAGCAGTTCTTC. Protein sequence: CASSIADEQFF.

The chain is built from TRBV6-4 and TRBJ2-3; 7 nucleotides match TRBD2. The CDR3 runs to 16 residues. The germline V gene encodes CDR1 MRHNA and CDR2 SNTAGT. Unmatched junction bases numbered 4, after V lost 0 bases and J lost 1 base. This chain's CDR3 is CASSDSLGGGTDTQYF. The CDR3 DNA sequence: TGTGCCAGCAGTGACTCGTTGGGAGGGGGCACAGATACGCAGTATTTT.

This chain joins TRBV7-2 and TRBJ2-4; 9 bases are shared with TRBD2. Looked up from germline, CDR1 is SGHTA and CDR2 is FQGNSA. V shed 7 bases and J 7 bases; nucleotides not matched to a gene: 5. The CDR3 is made up of 13 amino acids. The CDR3 DNA is TGTGCCAGCACCCGTAGCGGGGGTAACATTCAGTACTTC. Protein: CASTRSGGNIQYF.

The chain couples TRBV9 to TRBJ1-1, with D hard to call. Trimming left V 4 bases short and J 1 base short, with 8 bases between. Germline V gene data show CDR1 as SGDLS and CDR2 as YYNGEE. The CDR3 extends over 13 amino acids. The CDR3 spells CASSLTPNTEAFF. The CDR3 coding sequence is TGTGCCAGCAGCTTAACACCGAACACTGAAGCTTTCTTT.

The genes are TRBV19 and TRBJ1-2, with TRBD1 matching over 7 bases. The CDR3 covers 14 residues. Losses at the gene ends were 0 bases for V and 4 bases for J; bases not matched to a gene: 2. From germline, CDR1 is LNHDA and CDR2 SQIVND (reference sequence). DNA of the CDR3: TGTGCCAGTAGTATAGAGACAGGGACCTATGGCTACACCTTC. Its protein is CASSIETGTYGYTF.

J is TRBJ1-6 and V is TRBV5-4; no reliable D call. Germline V CDR1 and CDR2: SGHNT, YYREEE (reference sequence). The CDR3 extends over 15 amino acids. The V end lost 4 bases, the J end lost 2 bases, and 10 bases lay between the germline ends. The CDR3 spells CASSRGVTYNSPLHF. CDR3 DNA: TGTGCCAGCAGCCGGGGAGTTACCTATAATTCACCCCTCCACTTT.

This clone came up once. The chain recombines TRBV7-2 with TRBJ2-3; D might be TRBD2 (6 bases). V was clipped by 5 bases and J by 4 bases, with 7 bases between them. The CDR3 has 12 residues. Germline CDR1 is SGHTA and CDR2 is FQGNSA. CDR3 residues: CASSTGADTQYF. The CDR3, as DNA: TGTGCCAGCAGCACGGGGGCAGATACGCAGTATTTT. Complete variable domain (other parts from reference TRBV7-2 and TRBJ2-3): GAGVSQSPSNKVTEKGKDVELRCDPISGHTALYWYRQSLGQGLEFLIYFQGNSAPDKSGLPSDRFSAERTGGSVSTLTIQRTQQEDSAVYLCASSTGADTQYFGPGTRLTVL.

J is TRBJ2-1 and V is TRBV7-3; weak D call: TRBD2 (5 bases). This CDR3 spans 17 amino acids. CDR1 is SGHTA, CDR2 FQGTGA, per germline. Trimming stripped 5 bases from V and 4 bases from J, with 21 bases between. This CDR3 reads CASSIDSGGSSYNEQFF. CDR3 bases: TGTGCCAGCAGCATAGATTCCGGCGGGTCTTCTTACAATGAGCAGTTCTTC.

The chain uses TRBV27 and TRBJ2-1, with D tentatively TRBD1 (6 bases). Trimming left V 3 bases short and J 3 bases short, with 12 bases between. Per germline, CDR1 MNHEY and CDR2 SMNVEV (reference sequence). This CDR3 has 15 amino acids. Written as DNA, the CDR3 is TGTGCCAGCAGTTTTCGGACAGCTTACTACAATGAGCAGTTCTTC. It specifies CASSFRTAYYNEQFF.

The V call is TRBV4-3, the J call TRBJ2-3; TRBD2 matches 11 bases. With 4 bases clipped from V and 4 bases from J, the junction kept 10 bases outside the gene matches. CDR1 and CDR2 (germline): LGHNA, YSLEER. The CDR3 totals 17 residues. This chain's CDR3 is CASSPRGLAGGSDTQYF. CDR3 nucleotide sequence: TGCGCCAGCAGCCCCCGAGGCCTAGCGGGGGGCTCAGATACGCAGTATTTT.

This clone was picked up one time. The DNA for the CDR3 is TGTGCCAGCAGCTTAGGCGTGGGGCTAGCGGGGGGCGGGACCCAGTACTTC. Amino acids: CASSLGVGLAGGGTQYF. The genes are TRBV11-2 and TRBJ2-5, with 11 bases identical to TRBD2. CDR1 is SGHAT and CDR2 is FQNNGV in the germline V gene. Trimming took 1 base from V and 7 from J; bases not matched to a gene: 11. The CDR3 runs to 17 residues.

The chain links TRBV6-6 to TRBJ2-2; D call uncertain. The V end was cut by 7 bases, the J end by 7 bases, with 13 bases between. The germline CDR1 and CDR2 sequences are MNHNY and SVGAGI (reference sequence). The CDR3 loop spans 13 amino acids. CDR3 sequence: CASIPSEFGELFF. CDR3 sequence (DNA): TGTGCCAGCATCCCCTCCGAGTTCGGGGAGCTGTTTTTT.

The chain couples TRBV4-2 to TRBJ2-7, with TRBD2 matching over 8 bases. Germline V gene lookup returns CDR1 LGHNA and CDR2 YNFKEQ. The V and J ends lost 0 bases and 1 base, in that order; junction bases with no gene match: 11. CDR3 length: 18 amino acids. CDR3 bases: TGTGCCAGCAGCCAAGATGTGGGGGGCGGGACTAGGTCCTACGAGCAGTACTTC. It is translated as CASSQDVGGGTRSYEQYF.

V and J are TRBV27 and TRBJ1-2; 8 bases map to TRBD1. The germline V gene encodes CDR1 MNHEY and CDR2 SMNVEV (reference sequence). This CDR3 has 14 residues. V was pared by 4 bases and J by 4 bases, with 5 bases of the junction left unmatched. CDR3 nucleotides: TGTGCCAGCAGTTCAGGGGGCGTACCCTATGGCTACACCTTC. As protein: CASSSGGVPYGYTF.